The 23 T cell receptor beta chains below were found in one sample sequenced in a study of blood T cell repertoires in COVID-19. This table comes from immunoSEQ multiplex PCR, and its TCRdb copy is limited to in-frame clones, with some not included. The profile shows 200,000 to 250,000 clones, around 90% of them singletons. Sequenced material: PBMCs or T cells enriched from blood (not recorded which). Receptors originate from a man in his forties or fifties who had been exposed to COVID-19.

This clone was counted once. The chain uses TRBV6-5 and TRBJ2-5; TRBD2 agrees at 8 bases. Germline trimming cut 0 bases from V and 6 bases from J; bases unmatched to any gene: 6. The CDR3 has 15 amino acids. Per germline, CDR1 MNHEY and CDR2 SVGAGI. CDR3 protein: CASSYSLGGAKTQYF. The CDR3 bases are TGTGCCAGCAGTTACTCCCTCGGGGGGGCGAAGACCCAGTACTTC.

The V gene is TRBV11-3, the J gene TRBJ2-7; possibly TRBD1 for D (5 bases). V was shortened by 5 bases and J by 2 bases, with 10 bases between the two germline ends. This CDR3 comprises 13 residues. Germline V lookup: CDR1 SGHNT, CDR2 YENEEA. The CDR3 sequence: CASSTATAYEQYV. CDR3 DNA: TGTGCCAGCAGCACCGCGACAGCCTACGAGCAGTACGTC.

V is TRBV29-1 and J is TRBJ2-2, with 7 bases identical to TRBD1. Trimming took 5 bases from V and 3 from J; bases not matched to a gene: 9. The length of the CDR3 is 15 residues. The germline gives CDR1 SQVTM, CDR2 ANQGSEA. CDR3 sequence: CSVRVNRGDTGELFF. In DNA form, the CDR3 reads TGCAGCGTTCGGGTGAACAGGGGCGACACCGGGGAGCTGTTTTTT.

Comments on this clone: Mismatch with germline at one junction end may stem from a read error. The V gene is TRBV7-7, the J gene TRBJ2-2; 9 positions agree with TRBD1. This CDR3 contains 15 residues. Germline V lookup: CDR1 SSHAT, CDR2 FNYEAQ (reference sequence). CDR3 nucleotide sequence: TGTGCTAGCAGCATGGACAGGGGAGCCACCGGGGAGCTGTTTTTT. Its translation: CASSMDRGATGELFF.

The rearrangement uses TRBV9 and TRBJ2-1; D is perhaps TRBD1 (6 bases). The CDR3 is 17 residues long. Looked up from germline, CDR1 is SGDLS and CDR2 is YYNGEE. The germline V and J ends were trimmed by 0 bases and 0 bases, with 13 bases remaining between them. CDR3 sequence: CASSVVGQLSSYNEQFF. The CDR3 DNA is TGTGCCAGCAGCGTAGTAGGACAGCTTAGCTCCTACAATGAGCAGTTCTTC.

V is TRBV5-1 and J is TRBJ1-1; D possibly corresponds to TRBD1 (6 bases). The V gene lost 5 bases and the J gene lost 2 bases, with 13 bases spanning the gap. This CDR3 has 14 residues. CDR1 and CDR2 from the germline V gene are SGHRS and YFSETQ. This CDR3 reads CASSSGTLNTEAFF. CDR3 coding DNA: TGCGCCAGCAGTTCCGGGACACTTAACACTGAAGCTTTCTTT. The full variable domain, its missing parts supplied by reference TRBV5-1 and TRBJ1-1, is KAGVTQTPRYLIKTRGQQVTLSCSPISGHRSVSWYQQTPGQGLQFLFEYFSETQRNKGNFPGRFSGRQFSNSRSEMNVSTLELGDSALYLCASSSGTLNTEAFFGQGTRLTVV.

This clone was recorded only once. The J gene is TRBJ1-4, the V gene TRBV7-8; 7 bases map to TRBD1. This CDR3 is 15 amino acids long. The ends lost 4 bases at V and 5 bases at J; junction bases unmatched: 7. Germline assignment: CDR1 SGHVS and CDR2 FQNEAQ. CDR3 sequence (DNA): TGTGCCAGCAGCTCGTGGACAGGTCAAAATGAAAAACTGTTTTTT. The encoded protein is CASSSWTGQNEKLFF.

The chain employs TRBV19 and TRBJ1-4; tentative D call: TRBD1 (5 bases). The CDR3 loop spans 14 amino acids. The V end lost 6 bases, the J end lost 3 bases, and 11 bases lay between the germline ends. In germline, CDR1 is LNHDA, CDR2 SQIVND (reference sequence). The CDR3 spells CASRGQIANEKLFF. CDR3 DNA: TGTGCCAGTAGGGGGCAGATAGCTAATGAAAAACTGTTTTTT.

The chain is built from TRBV11-3 and TRBJ2-1; 9 bases align to TRBD2. This CDR3 spans 15 amino acids. Looked up from germline, CDR1 is SGHNT and CDR2 is YENEEA. Unmatched junction bases numbered 8, after V lost 5 bases and J lost 6 bases. The CDR3 sequence is CASSPLSGRFNEQFF. The DNA for the CDR3 is TGTGCCAGCAGCCCCCTCAGCGGGAGGTTCAATGAGCAGTTCTTC.

This chain links TRBV4-1 with TRBJ2-6; weak D call: TRBD2 (6 bases). The germline V gene has CDR1 MGHRA and CDR2 YSYEKL. This CDR3 has 16 residues. V gave up 1 base and J gave up 2 bases, with 9 bases separating them. In DNA, the CDR3 is TGCGCCAGCAGCCAAGCTTGGGGGGCTGGGGCCAACGTCCTGACTTTC. Protein sequence: CASSQAWGAGANVLTF.

This chain connects TRBV28 to TRBJ2-7; TRBD2 might be the D (6 bases). The CDR3 has 17 amino acids. The germline V gene has CDR1 MDHEN and CDR2 SYDVKM. V was cut by 2 bases and J by 1 base, with 18 bases left in between. CDR3 sequence reads: CASSLKPRLGRSYEQYV. CDR3 bases: TGTGCCAGCAGTTTAAAGCCCCGACTAGGACGATCCTACGAGCAGTACGTC.

As for this clone: Its ends do not fully match the called genes, so a read error is possible. This rearrangement joins TRBV5-1 to TRBJ1-2; possibly TRBD1 for D (6 bases). Germline CDR1 is SGHRS and CDR2 is YFSETQ. The CDR3 loop spans 15 amino acids. The CDR3 DNA is TGCGCTAGCAGCTTAGGACAGCCTAAAGACTATGGCTACACCTTC. Translation: CASSLGQPKDYGYTF.

The rearrangement uses TRBV10-2 and TRBJ2-1; 14 bases match TRBD2. J lost 12 bases, V lost 7 bases, and 11 bases had no gene match. This CDR3 comprises 15 residues. Germline assignment: CDR1 WSHSY and CDR2 SAAADI. CDR3 bases: TGCGCCAGCAAAGGGGGGACTAGCGGGAGCCTGGGGCAGTTCTTC. This gives the protein CASKGGTSGSLGQFF.

V usage is TRBV30 and J usage is TRBJ2-5; D is perhaps TRBD1 (5 bases). V was clipped by 0 bases and J by 7 bases, with 18 bases between them. CDR1 is GTSNPN, CDR2 SVGIG, per germline (reference sequence). The CDR3 consists of 15 residues. The DNA of the CDR3 is TGTGCCTGGAGTGTAGAATTGGGGCCTCAGACGACCCAGTACTTC. Amino acids: CAWSVELGPQTTQYF.

This chain uses TRBV30 with TRBJ2-3; 7 positions match TRBD1. Germline loops: CDR1 GTSNPN, CDR2 SVGIG (reference sequence). CDR3 length: 19 amino acids. Trimming cost V 5 bases and J 0 bases; bases outside gene matches: 20. CDR3 in amino acids: CAWEPYIPTGKGSTDTQYF. The CDR3 nucleotides read TGTGCCTGGGAACCATATATTCCGACAGGGAAAGGGAGCACAGATACGCAGTATTTT.

The chain combines TRBV15 with TRBJ1-1; D remains ambiguous. Trimming removed 0 bases from V and 3 bases from J, with 11 bases in between. From germline, CDR1 is LNHNV and CDR2 YYDKDF (reference sequence). The CDR3 spans 15 residues. CDR3 in DNA: TGTGCCACCAGCAGAGATGCGGGGTTGGACACTGAAGCTTTCTTT. It is translated as CATSRDAGLDTEAFF.

The V and J genes are TRBV19 and TRBJ2-1, with D maybe TRBD2 (5 bases). Germline V lookup: CDR1 LNHDA, CDR2 SQIVND (reference sequence). The V gene lost 9 bases and the J gene lost 4 bases, with 13 bases spanning the gap. The CDR3 has 13 amino acids. CDR3 sequence: CASTRTDYNEQFF. As DNA, the CDR3 is TGTGCCAGCACTAGGACGGATTACAATGAGCAGTTCTTC.

The rearrangement joins TRBV2 to TRBJ1-1; D is ambiguous. Germline V gene lookup returns CDR1 SNHLY and CDR2 FYNNEI. V shed 3 bases and J shed 0 bases, with 8 bases lying between them. The length of the CDR3 is 14 residues. The CDR3 region has the DNA TGTGCCAGCAGTGACAGGCTATTGAACACTGAAGCTTTCTTT. As protein: CASSDRLLNTEAFF.

The chain couples TRBV11-2 to TRBJ2-7, with TRBD1 as a possible D gene (5 bases). In germline, CDR1 is SGHAT, CDR2 FQNNGV. V lost 4 bases and J 5 bases, leaving 18 bases between the germline ends. The CDR3 totals 15 residues. As DNA, the CDR3 is TGTGCCAGCAGCTGGACACTGAGTTTCGAGGACGAGCAGTACTTC. Protein product: CASSWTLSFEDEQYF.

This clone has ten or more counts. The V call is TRBV10-1, the J call TRBJ2-3, with TRBD2 matching 7 bases. CDR1 is WNHNN, CDR2 SYGVQD, per germline (reference sequence). J was trimmed by 0 bases and V by 8 bases; bases with no gene match: 2. The CDR3 runs to 13 residues. The CDR3 sequence: CASRRESTDTQYF. The CDR3 bases are TGCGCCAGCCGGCGGGAGAGCACAGATACGCAGTATTTT.

This rearrangement joins TRBV27 to TRBJ2-2; TRBD1 is a possible D gene (5 bases). V lost 8 bases and J lost 1, with 8 bases in between. Germline V gene data show CDR1 as MNHEY and CDR2 as SMNVEV (reference sequence). This CDR3 contains 13 residues. The CDR3 DNA sequence: TGTGCCAGCCTGGACAAGAACACCGGGGAGCTGTTTTTT. This gives the protein CASLDKNTGELFF.

The genes are TRBV29-1 and TRBJ1-5, with 11 bases aligning to TRBD1. The CDR3 is 14 amino acids. The trim removed 7 bases at V and 3 bases at J, leaving 5 bases unmatched. Germline V CDR1 and CDR2: SQVTM, ANQGSEA. CDR3 nucleotide sequence: TGCAGCGCTGGACAGGGGGCCTCCAATCAGCCCCAGCATTTT. Amino acid sequence: CSAGQGASNQPQHF.

CDR3 amino acids: CASSPQGATNYGYTF. DNA of the CDR3: TGTGCCAGCAGCCCGCAGGGGGCAACTAACTATGGCTACACCTTC. The gene calls are TRBV7-2 and TRBJ1-2; 8 bases are shared with TRBD1. The CDR3 runs 15 residues. V was clipped by 5 bases and J by 0 bases; unmatched bases: 5. The germline V gene encodes CDR1 SGHTA and CDR2 FQGNSA. The variable domain in full, completed from reference TRBV7-2 and TRBJ1-2, reads GAGVSQSPSNKVTEKGKDVELRCDPISGHTALYWYRQSLGQGLEFLIYFQGNSAPDKSGLPSDRFSAERTGGSVSTLTIQRTQQEDSAVYLCASSPQGATNYGYTFGSGTRLTVV.